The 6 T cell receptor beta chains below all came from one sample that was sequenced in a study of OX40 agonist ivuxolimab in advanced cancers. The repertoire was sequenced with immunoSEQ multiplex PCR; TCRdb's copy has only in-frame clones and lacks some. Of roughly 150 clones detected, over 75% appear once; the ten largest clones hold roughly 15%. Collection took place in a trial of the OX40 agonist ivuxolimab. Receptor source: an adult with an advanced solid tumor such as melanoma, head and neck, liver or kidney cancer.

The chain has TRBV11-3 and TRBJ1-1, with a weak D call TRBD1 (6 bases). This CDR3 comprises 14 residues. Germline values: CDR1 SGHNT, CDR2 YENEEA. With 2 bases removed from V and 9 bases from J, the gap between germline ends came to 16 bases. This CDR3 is CASSLWGALDKAFF. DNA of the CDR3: TGTGCCAGCAGCTTATGGGGGGCCCTGGATAAAGCTTTCTTT.

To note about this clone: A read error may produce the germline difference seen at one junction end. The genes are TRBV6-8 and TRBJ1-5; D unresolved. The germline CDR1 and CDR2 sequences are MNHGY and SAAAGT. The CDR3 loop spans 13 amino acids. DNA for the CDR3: TGTGCCATCAGTACAGCCCAGAATCAGCCCCAGCATTTT. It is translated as CAISTAQNQPQHF.

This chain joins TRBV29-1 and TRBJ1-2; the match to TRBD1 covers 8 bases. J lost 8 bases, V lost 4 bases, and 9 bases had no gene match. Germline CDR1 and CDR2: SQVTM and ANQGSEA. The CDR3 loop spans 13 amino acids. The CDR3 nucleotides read TGCAGCGTTGTACGTCCGGGGACAGGAGGCTACACCTTC. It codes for CSVVRPGTGGYTF.

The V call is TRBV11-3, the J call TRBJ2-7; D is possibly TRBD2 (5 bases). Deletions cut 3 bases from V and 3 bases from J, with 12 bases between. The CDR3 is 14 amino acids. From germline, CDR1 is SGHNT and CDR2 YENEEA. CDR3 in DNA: TGTGCCAGCAGCTTGGATAGCGTGAACTACGAGCAGTACTTC. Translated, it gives CASSLDSVNYEQYF.

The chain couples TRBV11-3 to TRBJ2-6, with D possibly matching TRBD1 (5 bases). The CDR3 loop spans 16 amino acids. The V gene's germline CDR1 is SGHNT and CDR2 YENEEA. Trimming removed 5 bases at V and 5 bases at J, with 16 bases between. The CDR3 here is CASSKRTQSRANVLTF. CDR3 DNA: TGTGCCAGCAGCAAACGGACACAAAGTCGGGCCAACGTCCTGACTTTC.

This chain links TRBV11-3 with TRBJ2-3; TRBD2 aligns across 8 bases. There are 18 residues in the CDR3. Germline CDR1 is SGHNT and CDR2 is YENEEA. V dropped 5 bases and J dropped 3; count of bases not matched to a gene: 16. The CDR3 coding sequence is TGTGCCAGCAGCCCGGATTCCTTAGCGGGGCCTCAAACAGATACGCAGTATTTT. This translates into CASSPDSLAGPQTDTQYF.